This T cell receptor beta chain derives from a study of post-analysis software for immune sequencing data. Findings and caveats of the study: Higher frequency in patients than in controls was seen for a handful of TRBV segments, with TRBV5-6, TRBV5-1 and TRBV20-1 among them.

The library was made from cDNA and included unique molecular identifiers. In TCRdb, the PCR reads were re-called with MiXCR into one record per CDR3 protein. The table has roughly 540,000 distinct CDR3 sequences, 30% to 40% seen once; the top ten hold 4.5% to 7.5%. Notes on this clonotype: What it recognizes is unknown.

V lost 7 bases to trimming and J lost 1 base; unmatched junction nucleotides: 1. The CDR3 extends over 14 amino acids. Per the germline V gene, CDR1 is WSHSY and CDR2 is SAAADI. This sequence originates from a girl between 2 and 17 years old with multiple sclerosis. V gene TRBV10-2 combines with J gene TRBJ1-1; 12 nucleotides match TRBD1. Sequencing was carried out using blood. The CDR3: CASMGQGANTEAFF. The DNA for the CDR3 is TGCGCCAGCATGGGACAGGGGGCGAACACTGAAGCTTTCTTT.